The clone carrying this T cell receptor beta chain was seen only a few times. Its specificity is not known. Germline V gene lookup returns CDR1 ENHRY and CDR2 SYGVKD. This CDR3 is 18 amino acids long. V lost 7 bases and J lost 3; bases outside the gene matches: 18. TCR cDNA, made by 5'RACE template switching, carried an added universal primer site and UMIs. A single record per CDR3 protein comes from TCRdb applying MiXCR to the 5' RACE reads. Counted here are tens of thousands of distinct CDR3 sequences, approximately 8% occurring once; the ten biggest clones make up 35% to 45%. This specimen comes from a study of T cells after yellow fever vaccination. Across the study: Preparation used SMART-Seq v4 Ultra Low Input for the low-cell-number fractions.

Broader study findings: FACS-sorted repertoires could contain abundant clonotypes contaminating from the bulk population. The CD4 and CD8 compartments had a small share of their clonotypes in common.

This receptor was obtained from a young man who received the YFV17D yellow fever vaccine. This chain joins TRBV10-3 and TRBJ1-2; 9 bases line up with TRBD1. Material: CD8+ T cells sorted from PBMCs, obtained on the day of the yellow fever booster vaccination. The CDR3 reads CAINSERDRDFFDYGYTF. CDR3 coding DNA: TGTGCCATCAATTCGGAACGGGACAGGGATTTTTTTGACTATGGCTACACCTTC.